This T cell receptor beta chain was captured by sequencing in a study of cytomegalovirus exposure and HLA in healthy donors. Findings of the study overall: In a later analysis, a genetic analysis reported fewer productive-TCR N-insertions in an Asian-associated ancestry cluster than the cohort average. For most subjects, TCR beta sequences were reported to predict HLA-A and HLA-B alleles with accuracy.

With regard to this clone: Its antigen is as yet unknown.

The PCR made use of 60 Vbeta and 13 Jbeta primers. TCRdb keeps only in-frame clones here, not all; method: immunoSEQ multiplex PCR. Reported are 100,000 to 150,000 clones; the ten largest clones contain approximately 1.7%. Germline CDR1 is KGHSH and CDR2 is LQKENI. V was shortened by 3 bases and J by 3 bases, with 12 bases between the two germline ends. The CDR3 loop spans 14 amino acids. The rearrangement links TRBV18 to TRBJ2-7; D may be TRBD2 (5 bases). This TCR derives from a man aged 18 to 29 in good health and CMV-seronegative. Sequences were obtained from PBMCs. The CDR3 here is CASSPGRERYEQYF. Here the CDR3 DNA reads TGTGCCAGCTCACCGGGAAGGGAGCGCTACGAGCAGTACTTC.